The 17 T cell receptor beta chains below all came from one sample that was sequenced in a study of blood T cells in healthy people across ages. Primed by a sample-barcoded 5' primer and a J-beta primer mix, a second PCR proceeded for 7 to 11 cycles. MiXCR, run by TCRdb on the 5' RACE reads, gives a single entry per CDR3 protein. Here the sample spans 1.6 million or so distinct CDR3 sequences, around 36% being singletons. The sequenced sample consisted of blood. These receptors came from a woman in her thirties in good health.

J is TRBJ2-1 and V is TRBV28, with D perhaps being TRBD1 or TRBD2 (5 bases each). The CDR3 runs to 14 residues. V was cut by 7 bases and J by 5 bases, with 15 bases left in between. Germline CDR1 reads MDHEN; CDR2 reads SYDVKM. The CDR3 nucleotides read TGTGCCAGCACGGCGGGTCAGGGCCACAATGAGCAGTTCTTC. It encodes CASTAGQGHNEQFF. The full variable domain, with the rest looked up from reference TRBV28 and TRBJ2-1, is DVKVTQSSRYLVKRTGEKVFLECVQDMDHENMFWYRQDPGLGLRLIYFSYDVKMKEKGDIPEGYSVSREKKERFSLILESASTNQTSMYLCASTAGQGHNEQFFGPGTRLTVL.

This clonotype occurred a few times. This chain uses TRBV20-1 with TRBJ1-2; 7 bases fit TRBD1. The V gene end was trimmed by 3 bases and the J gene end by 6 bases; junction bases not matched to a gene: 16. The CDR3 has 16 amino acids. CDR1 and CDR2 (germline): DFQATT, SNEGSKA (reference sequence). DNA of the CDR3: TGCAGTGCTAGGATGGGGGCAGGGGGAAGAAAAGATGGCTACACCTTC. This encodes CSARMGAGGRKDGYTF.

This clonotype came up a few times. V gene TRBV4-2 combines with J gene TRBJ2-1; 12 bases are shared with TRBD2. The J segment lost 5 bases and the V segment lost 1 base, leaving 12 bases of the junction unmatched. Germline values: CDR1 LGHNA, CDR2 YNFKEQ. The CDR3 consists of 19 residues. The CDR3 DNA sequence: TGTGCCAGCAGCCAAGTCCGGGGGACTAGCGGGCGGTCCCACAATGAGCAGTTCTTC. Its protein is CASSQVRGTSGRSHNEQFF.

This clonotype was seen ten or more times. J is TRBJ2-1 and V is TRBV30; D gene ambiguous. V lost 3 bases and J 1 base, leaving 13 bases between the germline ends. This CDR3 spans 15 amino acids. Germline V gives CDR1 GTSNPN, CDR2 SVGIG (reference sequence). CDR3 region: CAWSYPGGSYNEQFF. Here the CDR3 DNA reads TGTGCCTGGAGCTACCCGGGCGGTTCCTACAATGAGCAGTTCTTC.

At least ten counts were recorded for this clonotype. V gene TRBV29-1 combines with J gene TRBJ1-1; D call uncertain. The germline V gene has CDR1 SQVTM and CDR2 ANQGSEA. The CDR3 runs 13 residues. V lost 5 bases and J lost 1, with 11 bases in between. CDR3 DNA sequence: TGCAGCGTTTGTCTCGCGGAGAACACTGAAGCTTTCTTT. Translating gives CSVCLAENTEAFF.

The table lists this clonotype with a few counts. The chain uses TRBV29-1 and TRBJ2-3; 7 bases are shared with TRBD2. With 5 bases clipped from V and 1 base from J, the junction kept 6 bases outside the gene matches. Germline lookup yields CDR1 SQVTM and CDR2 ANQGSEA. There are 14 residues in the CDR3. CDR3 nucleotides: TGCAGCGTTCGACTAGCCCAGGGCACAGATACGCAGTATTTT. It encodes CSVRLAQGTDTQYF.

In regard to this clonotype: Compared with germline, one end of the junction differs, possibly owing to a read error. V is TRBV7-9 and J is TRBJ1-1; D possibly corresponds to TRBD1 (5 bases). The CDR3 runs to 14 residues. Germline V gene lookup returns CDR1 SEHNR and CDR2 FQNEAQ (reference sequence). The CDR3 sequence: CACSLEGTRTEAFF. CDR3 sequence (DNA): TGTGCCTGCAGCTTGGAGGGGACTAGGACTGAAGCTTTCTTT.

In the case of this clonotype: A clone one base away is much larger, so this may be a read error. The chain has TRBV27 and TRBJ1-4, with 9 bases lining up with TRBD1. CDR1 is MNHEY, CDR2 SMNVEV, per germline (reference sequence). V shed 6 bases and J 6 bases; nucleotides not matched to a gene: 2. There are 13 residues in the CDR3. CDR3 sequence reads: CASSRDRDEKLFF. For the CDR3, the DNA is TGTGCCAGCAGCCGGGACAGGGATGAAAAACTGTTTTTT.

This clonotype was seen more than once but under ten times. The chain has TRBV5-1 and TRBJ2-7; 7 nucleotides agree with TRBD1. V was clipped by 1 base and J by 2 bases; unmatched bases: 9. Per the germline V gene, CDR1 is SGHRS and CDR2 is YFSETQ. This CDR3 is 16 amino acids long. The CDR3 coding sequence is TGCGCCAGCAGCTTGATACAGGGACAGACCCCCTACGAGCAGTACTTC. Translating gives CASSLIQGQTPYEQYF.

This clonotype was detected only a few times. The V and J genes are TRBV21-1 and TRBJ2-7; the D segment call TRBD2 is taken from the table without a DNA check. TRBV21-1 is classified as a pseudogene. The CDR3 loop spans 17 amino acids. The chain's CDR3 is CASSTYPLASVSYEQYF. CDR3 bases: TGTGCCAGCAGCACCTACCCCCTCGCTAGCGTCTCCTACGAGCAGTACTTC.

Regarding this clonotype: A junction boundary mismatches the germline segment, possibly from a read error. This chain joins TRBV27 and TRBJ2-6; possibly TRBD1 for D (7 bases). Germline V CDR1 and CDR2: MNHEY, SMNVEV (reference sequence). There are 18 residues in the CDR3. CDR3 residues: CASSFNGRGVAGANVRTF. CDR3 DNA: TGTGCCAGCAGTTTTAACGGCAGGGGGGTAGCTGGGGCCAACGTCCGGACTTTC.

This clonotype was detected only once. The junction and the germline gene differ at one end; a read error may be behind it. J is TRBJ2-7 and V is TRBV10-2; 8 bases match TRBD2. Germline CDR1 reads WSHSY; CDR2 reads SAAADI. This CDR3 is built from 15 residues. The CDR3 DNA follows: TGCGCCACCAGTGAGGCGGGAGGCCTCTCCTACGAGCAGTACTTC. Encoded protein: CATSEAGGLSYEQYF.

The gene calls are TRBV24-1 and TRBJ2-1; either TRBD1 or TRBD2 may fit D (5 bases each). The germline CDR1 and CDR2 sequences are KGHDR and SFDVKD. This CDR3 is 15 amino acids long. Trimming took 4 bases from V and 8 from J, leaving 17 bases between them. CDR3 residues: CATSEGPPRGYEQFF. CDR3 bases: TGTGCCACCAGTGAGGGACCGCCGCGTGGCTATGAGCAGTTCTTC.

This clonotype was recorded a few times. The chain employs TRBV27 and TRBJ1-5; 12 bases map to TRBD1. Germline-derived CDR1 and CDR2 are MNHEY and SMNVEV (reference sequence). This CDR3 contains 16 residues. V shed 0 bases, J shed 5 bases, and the junction held 2 bases outside the gene matches. CDR3 DNA: TGTGCCAGCAGTTTATCGGGACAGGGGGCGGATCAGCCCCAGCATTTT. Translation: CASSLSGQGADQPQHF.

This clonotype was detected a few times. In nucleotides, the CDR3 is TGTGCCAGCAGCATGGGGACAGGGGTACCCTATGGCTACACCTTC. The encoded protein is CASSMGTGVPYGYTF. The chain links TRBV9 to TRBJ1-2; 10 bases map to TRBD1. This CDR3 contains 15 residues. V lost 4 bases to trimming and J lost 4 bases; unmatched junction nucleotides: 7. Germline CDR1 SGDLS, CDR2 YYNGEE. The complete variable domain, with remaining parts taken from reference TRBV9 and TRBJ1-2, reads DSGVTQTPKHLITATGQRVTLRCSPRSGDLSVYWYQQSLDQGLQFLIQYYNGEERAKGNILERFSAQQFPDLHSELNLSSLELGDSALYFCASSMGTGVPYGYTFGSGTRLTVV.

V and J are TRBV30 and TRBJ1-2; tentatively, D is TRBD1 (6 bases). The CDR3 extends over 14 amino acids. CDR1 is GTSNPN and CDR2 is SVGIG in the germline V gene (reference sequence). V shed 2 bases and J shed 8 bases, with 18 bases lying between them. Here the CDR3 DNA reads TGTGCCTGGAGTTCCCAGGGTTCGGGACAAGGCTACACCTTC. It yields the protein CAWSSQGSGQGYTF. Supplemented by reference TRBV30 and TRBJ1-2, the full variable domain reads SQTIHQWPATLVQPVGSPLSLECTVEGTSNPNLYWYRQAAGRGLQLLFYSVGIGQISSEVPQNLSASRPQDRQFILSSKKLLLSDSGFYLCAWSSQGSGQGYTFGSGTRLTVV.

The chain couples TRBV7-9 to TRBJ1-1, with TRBD1 matching over 7 bases. The CDR3 runs to 15 residues. The V segment lost 5 bases and the J segment 4 bases; nucleotides outside the gene matches: 10. Germline V gene sequence: CDR1 SEHNR, CDR2 FQNEAQ (reference sequence). CDR3 coding DNA: TGTGCCAGCAGCCCATCGAGGGGGCGGATCACTGAAGCTTTCTTT. This sequence encodes CASSPSRGRITEAFF.